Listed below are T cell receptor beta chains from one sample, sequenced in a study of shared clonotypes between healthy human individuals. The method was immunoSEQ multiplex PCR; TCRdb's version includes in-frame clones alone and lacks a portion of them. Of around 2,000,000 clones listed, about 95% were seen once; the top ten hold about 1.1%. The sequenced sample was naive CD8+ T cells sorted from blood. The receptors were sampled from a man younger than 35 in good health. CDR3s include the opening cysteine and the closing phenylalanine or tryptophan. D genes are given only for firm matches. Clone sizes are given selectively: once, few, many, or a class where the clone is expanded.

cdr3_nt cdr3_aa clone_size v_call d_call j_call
TGTGCCAGCAGTTTTAACTACGAGCAGTACTTC CASSFNYEQYF NA TRBV27 NA TRBJ2-7
TGTGCCAGCAGTTCGGGAATATACTCCTACAATGAGCAGTTCTTC CASSSGIYSYNEQFF NA TRBV27 NA TRBJ2-1
TGCGCCAGCAGCTTGGTGCAGAACACCGGGGAGCTGTTTTTT CASSLVQNTGELFF NA TRBV5-1 NA TRBJ2-2
TGTGCCAGCAGTCCGCGGACTAGCGGCAATGAGCAGTTCTTC CASSPRTSGNEQFF NA TRBV6-5 TRBD2 TRBJ2-1
TGCGCCAGCAGCATCAATCCGGGACAAACCTACGAGCAGTACTTC CASSINPGQTYEQYF NA TRBV5-1 NA TRBJ2-7
TGTGCCAGCAGGGAGGGACAGGGGATATCACCCCTCCACTTT CASREGQGISPLHF once TRBV2 TRBD1 TRBJ1-6
TGCGCCAGCAGCCAAGACCACCCAGCCGCAACTAATGAAAAACTGTTTTTT CASSQDHPAATNEKLFF NA TRBV4-1 NA TRBJ1-4
TGTGCCAGCAGTTTATCAGCCGCAGCTAACTATGGCTACACCTTC CASSLSAAANYGYTF NA TRBV27 NA TRBJ1-2
TGTGCCAGCAGCGTCGGAACGGAAGGGGAGCTGTTTTTT CASSVGTEGELFF NA TRBV9 NA TRBJ2-2
TGCAGCGTTGAAGGTTTTACACCCTACAATGAGCAGTTCTTC CSVEGFTPYNEQFF NA TRBV29-1 NA TRBJ2-1
TGTGCCAGCAGTTTTGAAGGGTACACCGGGGAGCTGTTTTTT CASSFEGYTGELFF NA TRBV7-9 NA TRBJ2-2
TGTGCCAGCAGTTTGGACACTAGAACGAACACTGAAGCTTTCTTT CASSLDTRTNTEAFF NA TRBV28 NA TRBJ1-1
TGTGCCAGCAGCTTAGAAATTGGCACATACAATGAGCAGTTCTTC CASSLEIGTYNEQFF NA TRBV11-2 NA TRBJ2-1
TGTGCCAGCAGTTTATCTGTGACAGGATACAATGAGCAGTTCTTC CASSLSVTGYNEQFF NA TRBV27 NA TRBJ2-1
TGTGCCAGCAGCTTAGGCTATGGCTACACCTTC CASSLGYGYTF NA TRBV5-4 NA TRBJ1-2
TGCGCCAGCAGCCCACAGGGTTACGAGCAGTACTTC CASSPQGYEQYF few TRBV4-1 NA TRBJ2-7
TGTGCCTGGAATAACGGGGGCGGGGAGACCCAGTACTTC CAWNNGGGETQYF once TRBV30 NA TRBJ2-5
TGTGCCAGCAGTACCAGGGGTATCTCTGGGGCCAACGTCCTGACTTTC CASSTRGISGANVLTF NA TRBV27 NA TRBJ2-6
TGTGCCAGCAGACCTTACATTGAAGACACATACAATGAGCAGTTCTTC CASRPYIEDTYNEQFF NA TRBV28 NA TRBJ2-1
TGTGCCAGCTTCGGGACAGTCACAGATACGCAGTATTTT CASFGTVTDTQYF NA TRBV18 TRBD1 TRBJ2-3
TGTGCCAGCAGCCTAGGACAGGGTTATTACGAGCAGTACTTC CASSLGQGYYEQYF NA TRBV5-6 TRBD1 TRBJ2-7
TGTGCCAGCAGTTTCGTGGGGACCCTAGAAGGAGAGACCCAGTACTTC CASSFVGTLEGETQYF NA TRBV28 NA TRBJ2-5
TGTGCCAGCAGCGTAGGGTCTAGCGGGGATAGTGAGACCCAGTACTTC CASSVGSSGDSETQYF NA TRBV9 TRBD2 TRBJ2-5
TGTGCCAGTAGTATAGTAGACGACAGGGGGCTTCAGCCCCAGCATTTT CASSIVDDRGLQPQHF NA TRBV19 TRBD1 TRBJ1-5
TGTGCCAGCAGTTTTGGGGGGCCCGGGGAGCTGTTTTTT CASSFGGPGELFF NA TRBV27 NA TRBJ2-2
TGTGCCAGCAGTACACTGGGGATTCAAGAGACCCAGTACTTC CASSTLGIQETQYF NA TRBV27 NA TRBJ2-5